These 20 T cell receptor beta chains came from one sample sequenced in a study of early stage breast cancer tumors. Method: immunoSEQ multiplex PCR; TCRdb's copy keeps in-frame clones and lacks some. The sample lists tens of thousands of clones; 70% to 80% were seen once. Input material: blood. The receptors were sampled from a person aged 55 to 69 with breast cancer.

This chain links TRBV11-2 with TRBJ2-3, with unresolved D. Germline V gene data show CDR1 as SGHAT and CDR2 as FQNNGV. Trimming cost V 7 bases and J 0 bases, with 17 bases left between them. The CDR3 spans 16 residues. CDR3 sequence: CASTTKGSFSTDTQYF. The CDR3 DNA reads TGTGCCAGCACCACTAAAGGGTCCTTTAGCACAGATACGCAGTATTTT. Together with reference TRBV11-2 and TRBJ2-3, the CDR3 gives the full variable domain: EAGVAQSPRYKIIEKRQSVAFWCNPISGHATLYWYQQILGQGPKLLIQFQNNGVVDDSQLPKDRFSAERLKGVDSTLKIQPAKLEDSAVYLCASTTKGSFSTDTQYFGPGTRLTVL.

This rearrangement joins TRBV6-5 to TRBJ1-1; D possibly corresponds to TRBD1 (6 bases). Germline loops: CDR1 MNHEY, CDR2 SVGAGI. V lost 8 bases and J 5 bases, leaving 21 bases between the germline ends. This CDR3 comprises 15 residues. This chain's CDR3 is CASGNSGHLRTEAFF. DNA of the CDR3: TGTGCCAGCGGTAACTCGGGACATCTGAGGACTGAAGCTTTCTTT.

This sequence joins TRBV6-5 and TRBJ2-3; 9 bases line up with TRBD2. The trim removed 2 bases at V and 3 bases at J, leaving 6 bases unmatched. The CDR3 loop spans 16 amino acids. CDR1 is MNHEY and CDR2 is SVGAGI in the germline V gene. In DNA, the CDR3 is TGTGCCAGCAGTTACGGCCCTAGCGGGGATACAGATACGCAGTATTTT. This translates into CASSYGPSGDTDTQYF.

The chain links TRBV4-1 to TRBJ2-1; no reliable D call. The CDR3 sequence is 14 residues long. Deletions cut 4 bases from V and 0 bases from J, with 7 bases between. Germline V gene lookup returns CDR1 MGHRA and CDR2 YSYEKL. The CDR3 here is CASSPLGSYNEQFF. CDR3 nucleotides: TGCGCCAGCAGCCCCCTGGGCTCCTACAATGAGCAGTTCTTC.

The V gene is TRBV19, the J gene TRBJ1-5; tentative D call: TRBD1 (5 bases). Trimming took off 1 base at V and 7 bases at J, with 14 bases between the two ends. Germline values: CDR1 LNHDA, CDR2 SQIVND (reference sequence). The CDR3 contains 15 residues. CDR3 loop: CASSIGRGGGQPQHF. In DNA form, the CDR3 reads TGTGCCAGTAGTATAGGACGGGGTGGGGGGCAGCCCCAGCATTTT.

The chain couples TRBV6-6 to TRBJ2-7, with 9 bases matching TRBD1. Germline CDR1 and CDR2: MNHNY and SVGAGI (reference sequence). The CDR3 loop spans 14 amino acids. J was trimmed by 6 bases and V by 5 bases; bases with no gene match: 8. The CDR3 sequence is CASSNEQGALEQYF. The CDR3 DNA reads as TGTGCCAGCAGTAACGAACAGGGGGCGCTCGAGCAGTACTTC.

The CDR3 spells CASSQELAGGLYEQYF. The CDR3 region has the DNA TGTGCCAGCAGCCAGGAGCTAGCGGGAGGACTTTACGAGCAGTACTTC. V is TRBV4-2 and J is TRBJ2-7; 11 nucleotides align to TRBD2. CDR3 length: 16 amino acids. Germline assignment: CDR1 LGHNA and CDR2 YNFKEQ. V shed 3 bases and J 4 bases; nucleotides not matched to a gene: 8.

This clone was observed once. The V and J genes are TRBV6-1 and TRBJ2-7; D remains ambiguous. V was shortened by 2 bases and J by 6 bases, with 14 bases between the two germline ends. This CDR3 comprises 14 residues. Per germline, CDR1 MNHNS and CDR2 SASEGT. The CDR3 loop is CASSEQWVLFEQYF. In nucleotides, the CDR3 is TGTGCCAGCAGTGAACAATGGGTCCTCTTCGAGCAGTACTTC.

This chain uses TRBV5-1 with TRBJ2-7, with 8 bases that match TRBD1. CDR1 is SGHRS and CDR2 is YFSETQ in the germline V gene. The CDR3 totals 12 residues. V trimming: 3 bases; J trimming: 6 bases; junction bases outside the gene matches: 2. CDR3 amino acids: CASSSTGVEQYF. DNA for the CDR3: TGCGCCAGCAGCTCGACAGGGGTCGAGCAGTACTTC.

This clone appeared a single time. This chain links TRBV6-1 with TRBJ2-7, with D perhaps matching TRBD1 or TRBD2 (5 bases each). Germline V gene data show CDR1 as MNHNS and CDR2 as SASEGT. The V and J ends lost 6 bases and 2 bases respectively, with 14 bases between them. This CDR3 is 14 amino acids long. The chain's CDR3 is CASRASGRAYEQYF. The DNA for the CDR3 is TGTGCCAGCAGGGCCTCGGGGCGGGCCTACGAGCAGTACTTC.

The rearrangement uses TRBV5-1 and TRBJ2-7; D could derive from TRBD1 or TRBD2 (5 bases each). The germline CDR1 and CDR2 sequences are SGHRS and YFSETQ. Trimming left V 0 bases short and J 5 bases short, with 21 bases between. The CDR3 loop spans 17 amino acids. Written as DNA, the CDR3 is TGCGCCAGCAGCTTGGCCTACACTACCGACGGGGCGGACGAGCAGTACTTC. Translation gives CASSLAYTTDGADEQYF.

A single count supports this clone. The chain is built from TRBV7-9 and TRBJ2-2; D gene uncertain. V was shortened by 2 bases and J by 5 bases, with 6 bases between the two germline ends. This CDR3 region has 13 residues. Germline CDR1 SEHNR, CDR2 FQNEAQ (reference sequence). The CDR3 here is CASSLQQTGELFF. For the CDR3, the DNA is TGTGCCAGCAGCTTACAGCAGACCGGGGAGCTGTTTTTT.

The V call is TRBV28, the J call TRBJ1-4; tentatively, D is TRBD1 (5 bases). CDR3 size: 15 residues. CDR1 and CDR2 from the germline V gene are MDHEN and SYDVKM. The germline V and J ends were trimmed by 6 bases and 7 bases, with 18 bases remaining between them. The CDR3, as DNA: TGTGCCAGCAGAACGGGGGGGGAGGGCGGTGAAAAACTGTTTTTT. As protein: CASRTGGEGGEKLFF.

V and J are TRBV6-6 and TRBJ1-4; 7 nucleotides agree with TRBD1. Unmatched junction bases numbered 6, after V lost 5 bases and J lost 3 bases. The length of the CDR3 is 15 residues. Germline V gives CDR1 MNHNY, CDR2 SVGAGI (reference sequence). The CDR3 region is CASSAGTAANEKLFF. The CDR3 DNA is TGTGCCAGCAGTGCAGGGACAGCAGCTAATGAAAAACTGTTTTTT.

V gene TRBV7-3 combines with J gene TRBJ2-3; tentatively, D is TRBD2 (6 bases). This CDR3 contains 14 residues. From germline, CDR1 is SGHTA and CDR2 FQGTGA. The germline V and J ends were trimmed by 5 bases and 0 bases, with 9 bases remaining between them. As DNA, the CDR3 is TGTGCCAGCAGCCGGGACTCTAGCACAGATACGCAGTATTTT. Translating it yields CASSRDSSTDTQYF.

The rearrangement joins TRBV6-1 to TRBJ2-7, with D possibly matching TRBD2 (5 bases). The CDR3 loop spans 13 amino acids. V was cut by 5 bases and J by 6 bases, with 14 bases left in between. Germline CDR1 reads MNHNS; CDR2 reads SASEGT. As DNA, the CDR3 is TGTGCCAGCAGTAGCCCCGGTGAGGGCGAGCAGTACTTC. Translated: CASSSPGEGEQYF.

The V call is TRBV30, the J call TRBJ1-1, with D unresolved. This CDR3 comprises 12 residues. V was clipped by 3 bases and J by 7 bases, with 12 bases between them. CDR1 and CDR2 from the germline V gene are GTSNPN and SVGIG (reference sequence). DNA of the CDR3: TGTGCCTGGAGCTCTACGGGGTTTGAAGCTTTCTTT. It translates to CAWSSTGFEAFF. The variable domain in full, completed from reference TRBV30 and TRBJ1-1, reads SQTIHQWPATLVQPVGSPLSLECTVEGTSNPNLYWYRQAAGRGLQLLFYSVGIGQISSEVPQNLSASRPQDRQFILSSKKLLLSDSGFYLCAWSSTGFEAFFGQGTRLTVV.

V usage is TRBV5-5 and J usage is TRBJ1-5; 8 bases are shared with TRBD1. From germline, CDR1 is SGHKS and CDR2 YYEKEE (reference sequence). The CDR3 spans 17 residues. J gave up 1 base and V 0 bases, and 6 bases lay outside the gene matches. The CDR3 nucleotides are TGTGCCAGCAGCTTGGCTCCGTGGACAGGGAGCAATCAGCCCCAGCATTTT. Amino acid sequence: CASSLAPWTGSNQPQHF.

This chain joins TRBV27 and TRBJ1-2, with TRBD1 identical over 7 bases. CDR1 and CDR2 from the germline V gene are MNHEY and SMNVEV (reference sequence). The CDR3 loop spans 13 amino acids. The ends lost 6 bases at V and 2 bases at J; junction bases unmatched: 3. CDR3 DNA sequence: TGTGCCAGCAGGCAGACAGGGAACTATGGCTACACCTTC. Its protein is CASRQTGNYGYTF.

The J gene is TRBJ1-1, the V gene TRBV6-5; perhaps TRBD1 as D (6 bases). There are 15 residues in the CDR3. V was cut by 2 bases and J by 4 bases, with 14 bases left in between. Germline values: CDR1 MNHEY, CDR2 SVGAGI. Here the CDR3 DNA reads TGTGCCAGCAGTTACGGCGGGGGCTGGGTCACTGAAGCTTTCTTT. It encodes CASSYGGGWVTEAFF.